The rows below give T cell receptor beta chains drawn from one sample of a study of T cells after yellow fever vaccination. One entry per CDR3 protein, called by TCRdb with MiXCR from the 5' RACE reads. The data show about 120,000 distinct CDR3 sequences, 13% to 15% seen once. The specimen comprised CD8+ T cells sorted from PBMCs, sampled 5 days after the yellow fever booster vaccination. The receptors were gathered from a man between 18 and 35 years old who received the YFV17D yellow fever vaccine. Each CDR3 is given with its conserved first and last residue. D genes are given only for firm matches. Some rows have no size entry. The others give once, few or many, or a class for an expanded clone.

>TRBV20-1|-|-|TRBJ1-2
CSASGDTYSSYGYTF
TGCAGTGCCAGTGGGGACACCTATAGTAGCTATGGCTACACCTTC
>TRBV5-1|-|-|TRBJ2-1
CASSPTRDNAYEQFF
TGCGCCAGCAGCCCAACCCGGGACAATGCTTATGAGCAGTTCTTC
>TRBV29-1|-|-|TRBJ2-5
CSVVPLETQYF
TGCAGCGTTGTCCCTCTAGAGACCCAGTACTTC
>TRBV6-2/TRBV6-3|TRBD2|few|TRBJ2-1
CASSRLAVYNEQFF
TGTGCCAGCAGTAGACTAGCGGTTTACAATGAGCAGTTCTTC
>TRBV7-9|-|-|TRBJ2-3
CASSSEWGFGTDTQYF
TGTGCCAGCAGCTCGGAGTGGGGCTTTGGGACAGATACGCAGTATTTT
>TRBV20-1|-|-|TRBJ2-5
CSARGGGRQETQYF
TGCAGTGCTAGAGGGGGGGGCCGCCAAGAGACCCAGTACTTC
>TRBV27|-|few|TRBJ1-1
CASSPWTDTEAFF
TGTGCCAGCAGTCCCTGGACAGACACTGAAGCTTTCTTT
>TRBV6-5|-|few|TRBJ2-2
CASSYYTGELFF
TGTGCCAGCAGTTATTATACCGGGGAGCTGTTTTTT
>TRBV14|TRBD1|many|TRBJ1-1
CASSLGGGLAREAFF
TGTGCCAGCAGCCTAGGAGGGGGCTTAGCCCGTGAAGCTTTCTTT
>TRBV4-2|-|-|TRBJ2-5
CASSQATQGWRGETQYF
TGTGCCAGCAGCCAAGCAACGCAGGGATGGAGGGGAGAGACCCAGTACTTC
>TRBV9|-|few|TRBJ2-1
CASSGSGALGEQFF
TGTGCCAGCAGCGGGTCCGGGGCCCTGGGAGAGCAGTTCTTC
>TRBV4-3|TRBD1|-|TRBJ2-7
CASSQGTADYEQYF
TGCGCCAGCAGCCAGGGGACAGCGGATTACGAGCAGTACTTC
>TRBV30|TRBD1|-|TRBJ1-5
CASNTGTGRQPQHF
TGTGCCTCGAATACCGGGACAGGGCGTCAGCCCCAGCATTTT
>TRBV30|-|-|TRBJ1-5
CAWSVRGGVYQPQHF
TGTGCCTGGAGTGTACGAGGAGGGGTTTATCAGCCCCAGCATTTT
>TRBV24-1|-|-|TRBJ2-2
CATSDPPGSEGTGELFF
TGTGCCACCAGTGATCCCCCCGGTTCCGAGGGCACCGGGGAGCTGTTTTTT
>TRBV12-3/TRBV12-4|-|-|TRBJ1-2
CASSLGLGYGYTF
TGTGCCAGCAGTTTAGGTCTGGGGTATGGCTACACCTTC
>TRBV6-2/TRBV6-3|TRBD1|-|TRBJ2-2
CASLRQGDSTGELFF
TGTGCCAGCCTAAGGCAGGGGGACAGCACCGGGGAGCTGTTTTTT
>TRBV7-8|TRBD1|-|TRBJ2-1
CASSPGQGWNEQFF
TGTGCCAGCAGCCCTGGACAGGGGTGGAATGAGCAGTTCTTC
>TRBV4-1|TRBD2|few|TRBJ2-1
CASSPPGTSGVPSYNEQFF
TGCGCCAGCAGCCCTCCCGGTACTAGCGGGGTGCCCTCCTACAATGAGCAGTTCTTC
>TRBV5-1|-|many|TRBJ2-7
CASSWDRDGSSYEQYF
TGCGCCAGCAGCTGGGACCGGGACGGTAGCTCCTACGAGCAGTACTTC
>TRBV4-3|-|-|TRBJ1-2
CASSQGGEGYGYTF
TGCGCCAGCAGCCAAGGAGGAGAGGGCTATGGCTACACCTTC
>TRBV20-1|TRBD1|many|TRBJ2-1
CSARDRDRAYNEQFF
TGCAGTGCTAGAGACCGGGACAGGGCCTACAATGAGCAGTTCTTC
>TRBV3-1|-|few|TRBJ1-2
CASSQGPTRKGYGYTF
TGTGCCAGCAGCCAGGGACCGACACGAAAGGGCTATGGCTACACCTTC
>TRBV4-1|-|-|TRBJ1-1
CASSQDRTANTEAFF
TGCGCCAGCAGCCAGGATCGGACAGCGAACACTGAAGCTTTCTTT
>TRBV7-9|-|-|TRBJ2-1
CASSSTDTSKLSEQFF
TGTGCCAGCAGCTCCACCGACACGAGTAAACTCAGTGAGCAGTTCTTC
>TRBV6-4|-|few|TRBJ1-2
CASSASFGSTGYTF
TGTGCCAGCAGTGCCAGCTTTGGGTCTACTGGCTACACCTTC
>TRBV5-6|-|-|TRBJ2-1
CASSLELTKLYNEQFF
TGTGCCAGCAGCTTGGAGCTGACTAAACTTTACAATGAGCAGTTCTTC
>TRBV7-2|-|-|TRBJ2-3
CASSLPSGRDTQYF
TGTGCCAGCAGCTTACCATCCGGACGAGATACGCAGTATTTT
>TRBV4-1|TRBD1|-|TRBJ2-5
CASSQDRTGGETQYF
TGCGCCAGCAGCCAAGATAGGACAGGGGGCGAGACCCAGTACTTC
>TRBV7-9|TRBD2|-|TRBJ2-3
CASSPRDSGGTDTQYF
TGTGCCAGCAGCCCCCGGGATAGCGGGGGCACAGATACGCAGTATTTT
>TRBV7-9|-|-|TRBJ2-2
CASSHSGELFF
TGTGCCAGCAGCCATTCCGGGGAGCTGTTTTTT
>TRBV7-9|-|few|TRBJ2-3
CASIRVGPDTQYF
TGTGCCAGCATTAGGGTTGGTCCAGATACGCAGTATTTT
>TRBV6-2/TRBV6-3|-|many|TRBJ2-5
CASSYREQETQYF
TGTGCCAGCAGTTACAGGGAACAAGAGACCCAGTACTTC
>TRBV7-6|-|-|TRBJ1-3
CASAVDGPPPGNTIYF
TGTGCCAGCGCTGTAGACGGTCCTCCGCCTGGAAACACCATATATTTT
>TRBV20-1|TRBD2|-|TRBJ2-2
CSASDTRGGYTGELFF
TGCAGTGCTAGTGATACGCGGGGGGGGTACACCGGGGAGCTGTTTTTT
>TRBV5-6|-|-|TRBJ2-2
CASREVGGELFF
TGTGCCAGCAGGGAGGTCGGCGGGGAGCTGTTTTTT
>TRBV12-3/TRBV12-4|-|many|TRBJ1-4
CASSLESDSTNEKLFF
TGTGCCAGCAGTTTGGAGTCGGATTCAACTAATGAAAAACTGTTTTTT
>TRBV4-1|TRBD1|few|TRBJ1-1
CASSPGQGPGGTEEAFF
TGCGCCAGCAGCCCGGGACAGGGGCCAGGGGGCACTGAAGAAGCTTTCTTT
>TRBV19|-|-|TRBJ2-5
CASSPASGFETQYF
TGTGCCAGTAGTCCCGCATCAGGATTCGAGACCCAGTACTTC
>TRBV11-2|-|-|TRBJ2-3
CASSRSVGPFTDTQYF
TGTGCCAGCAGTCGCAGCGTGGGACCATTCACAGATACGCAGTATTTT
>TRBV6-2/TRBV6-3|-|-|TRBJ2-6
CASRHTRTGANVLTF
TGTGCCAGCAGGCACACGAGAACTGGGGCCAACGTCCTGACTTTC
>TRBV4-3|TRBD2|-|TRBJ2-6
CASSHPSTGLSSGANVLTF
TGCGCCAGCAGCCACCCCTCCACGGGACTAAGCTCTGGGGCCAACGTCCTGACTTTC
>TRBV29-1|-|few|TRBJ1-1
CSARPWDAWSAEAFF
TGCAGCGCACGACCTTGGGACGCCTGGTCAGCTGAAGCTTTCTTT
>TRBV4-3|-|few|TRBJ2-3
CASSPGTSHLDTQYF
TGCGCCAGCAGCCCTGGAACTAGCCATTTAGATACGCAGTATTTT
>TRBV24-1|TRBD1|few|TRBJ1-5
CATRRPGQGSNQPQHF
TGTGCCACCAGGAGGCCGGGACAGGGTAGCAATCAGCCCCAGCATTTT
>TRBV9|-|-|TRBJ1-6
CASSLRQRSSYNSPLHF
TGTGCCAGCAGCCTCCGACAGCGGAGCTCCTATAATTCACCCCTCCACTTT
>TRBV11-2|-|few|TRBJ1-1
CASSPRDENSQAFF
TGTGCCAGCAGTCCCCGGGACGAGAACTCTCAAGCTTTCTTT
>TRBV6-2/TRBV6-3|-|-|TRBJ1-2
CASSYPQAWDGYTF
TGTGCCAGCAGTTACCCCCAGGCGTGGGATGGCTACACCTTC
>TRBV7-9|-|few|TRBJ1-1
CASSLLGTEAFF
TGTGCCAGCAGCTTATTGGGGACCGAAGCTTTCTTT
>TRBV5-4|TRBD1|few|TRBJ2-2
CASSSGTGDTGELFF
TGTGCCAGCAGTTCCGGGACAGGGGACACCGGGGAGCTGTTTTTT
>TRBV4-1|-|-|TRBJ1-2
CASSQKAEKPNYGYTF
TGCGCCAGCAGCCAAAAGGCAGAGAAGCCTAACTATGGCTACACCTTC
>TRBV4-3|-|many|TRBJ1-2
CASSPSRSPGVVYGYTF
TGCGCCAGCAGCCCTAGCAGGTCGCCTGGTGTGGTCTATGGCTACACCTTC
>TRBV7-9|-|-|TRBJ2-5
CASSLGAQYF
TGTGCCAGCAGCTTGGGAGCCCAGTACTTC
>TRBV9|-|few|TRBJ2-5
CASSGGPQTQYF
TGTGCCAGCAGCGGCGGACCACAGACCCAGTACTTC
>TRBV4-1|-|-|TRBJ1-2
CASSPSKGEVDGYTF
TGCGCCAGCAGTCCGTCAAAGGGGGAGGTGGATGGCTACACCTTC
>TRBV12-3/TRBV12-4|-|-|TRBJ1-1
CASSLGITEAFF
TGTGCCAGCAGTTTGGGGATCACTGAAGCTTTCTTT
>TRBV9|-|many|TRBJ2-6
CASSLEPGGGPGANVLTF
TGTGCCAGCAGCCTGGAACCTGGGGGGGGCCCTGGGGCCAACGTCCTGACTTTC
>TRBV12-3/TRBV12-4|-|-|TRBJ2-2
CASSPPRGTGELFF
TGTGCCAGCAGCCCCCCGCGGGGCACCGGGGAGCTGTTTTTT
>TRBV5-1|-|many|TRBJ1-5
CASRGGGADQPQHF
TGCGCCAGCAGGGGCGGGGGGGCCGATCAGCCCCAGCATTTT
>TRBV12-3/TRBV12-4|-|few|TRBJ1-2
CASSSTDSNYGYTF
TGTGCCAGCAGTTCTACGGACAGCAACTATGGCTACACCTTC